This T cell receptor (beta chain) originates from a study of CD8+ T cells in alopecia areata. Whole-study results and caveats: TCRs were shared less clearly across patients than in mice, possibly for HLA-related reasons.

In regard to this clone: The antigen is undetermined.

The CDR3 is 12 amino acids. The V end lost 4 bases, the J end lost 8 bases, and 11 bases lay between the germline ends. Germline V gives CDR1 ENHRY, CDR2 SYGVKD. Sequencing templates came from extracted RNA that was reverse transcribed into cDNA. Sequencing used immunoSEQ multiplex PCR; TCRdb keeps in-frame clones, though not all of them. The sample yields 100,000 to 150,000 clones, roughly 69% seen once. This sequence was found in a human donor in good health. The sequencing input was CD4+ T cells sorted from blood. This chain joins TRBV10-3 and TRBJ1-2; no reliable D call. CDR3 sequence: CAISGSLDGYTF. The CDR3 region has the DNA TGTGCCATCAGTGGGAGTTTAGACGGCTACACCTTC.